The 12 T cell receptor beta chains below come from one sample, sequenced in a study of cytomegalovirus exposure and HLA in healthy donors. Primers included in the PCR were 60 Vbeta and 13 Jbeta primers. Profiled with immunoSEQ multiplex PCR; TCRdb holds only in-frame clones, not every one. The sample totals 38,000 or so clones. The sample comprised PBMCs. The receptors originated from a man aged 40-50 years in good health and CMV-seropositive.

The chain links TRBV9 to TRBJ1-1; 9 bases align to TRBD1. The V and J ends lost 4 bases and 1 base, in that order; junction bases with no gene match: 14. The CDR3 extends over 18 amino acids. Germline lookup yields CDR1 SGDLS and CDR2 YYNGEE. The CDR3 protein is CASSPSGQTGGRNTEAFF. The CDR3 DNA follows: TGTGCCAGCAGCCCAAGCGGGCAGACAGGGGGTCGGAACACTGAAGCTTTCTTT.

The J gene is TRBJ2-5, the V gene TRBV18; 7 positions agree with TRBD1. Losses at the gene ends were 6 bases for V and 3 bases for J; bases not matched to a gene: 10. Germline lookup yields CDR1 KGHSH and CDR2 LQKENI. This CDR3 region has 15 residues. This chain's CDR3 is CASSPRAGGKETQYF. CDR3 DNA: TGTGCCAGCTCTCCCAGAGCAGGGGGTAAAGAGACCCAGTACTTC.

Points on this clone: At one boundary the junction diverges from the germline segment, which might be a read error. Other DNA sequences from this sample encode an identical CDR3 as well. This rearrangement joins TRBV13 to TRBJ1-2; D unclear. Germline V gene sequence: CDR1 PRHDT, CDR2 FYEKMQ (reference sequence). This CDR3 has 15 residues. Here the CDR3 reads CASSLGSLANYGYTF. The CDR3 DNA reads TGTGCCAGCAGCCTAGGCAGCCTAGCTAACTATGGCTACACCTTC.

CDR3 nucleotides: TGTGCCAGCAGTGGGACAGACACCGGGGACGAGCAGTACTTC. Translated, it gives CASSGTDTGDEQYF. The gene calls are TRBV2 and TRBJ2-5; D possibly corresponds to TRBD1 (6 bases). The J call may be incorrect, as the DNA end agrees better with TRBJ2-7. The germline CDR1 and CDR2 sequences are SNHLY and FYNNEI. The length of the CDR3 is 14 residues.

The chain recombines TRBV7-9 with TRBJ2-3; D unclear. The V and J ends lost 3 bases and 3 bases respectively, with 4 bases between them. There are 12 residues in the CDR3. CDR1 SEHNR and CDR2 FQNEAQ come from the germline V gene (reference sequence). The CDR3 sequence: CASSLQTDTQYF. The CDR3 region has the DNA TGTGCCAGCAGCTTGCAGACAGATACGCAGTATTTT.

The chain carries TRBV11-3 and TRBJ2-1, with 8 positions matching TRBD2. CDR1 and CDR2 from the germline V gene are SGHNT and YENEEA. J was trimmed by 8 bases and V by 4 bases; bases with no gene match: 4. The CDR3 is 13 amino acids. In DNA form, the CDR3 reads TGTGCCAGCAGCTCCTTGGGACTAGATGAGCAGTTCTTC. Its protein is CASSSLGLDEQFF.

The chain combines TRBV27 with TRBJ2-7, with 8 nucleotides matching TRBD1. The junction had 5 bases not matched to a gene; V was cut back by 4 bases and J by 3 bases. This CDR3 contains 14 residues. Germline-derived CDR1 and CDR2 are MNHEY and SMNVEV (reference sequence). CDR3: CASSSRTGLYEQYF. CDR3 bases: TGTGCCAGCAGTTCCCGGACAGGGCTCTACGAGCAGTACTTC.

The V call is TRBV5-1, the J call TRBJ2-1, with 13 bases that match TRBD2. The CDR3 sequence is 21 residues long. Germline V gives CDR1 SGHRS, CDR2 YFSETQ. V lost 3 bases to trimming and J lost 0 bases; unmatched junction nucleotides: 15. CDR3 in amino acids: CASSSGTSGTYWSSSYNEQFF. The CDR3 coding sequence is TGCGCCAGCAGCTCTGGGACTAGCGGGACGTACTGGTCCAGCTCCTACAATGAGCAGTTCTTC.

The CDR3 nucleotides read TGTGCCAGCAGACCAGGACTAGCGGGAGTCTACGAGCAGTACTTC. Protein sequence: CASRPGLAGVYEQYF. The gene calls are TRBV6-5 and TRBJ2-7; 13 positions agree with TRBD2. The CDR3 runs to 15 residues. The V gene end was trimmed by 6 bases and the J gene end by 3 bases; junction bases not matched to a gene: 5. CDR1 MNHEY and CDR2 SVGAGI come from the germline V gene.

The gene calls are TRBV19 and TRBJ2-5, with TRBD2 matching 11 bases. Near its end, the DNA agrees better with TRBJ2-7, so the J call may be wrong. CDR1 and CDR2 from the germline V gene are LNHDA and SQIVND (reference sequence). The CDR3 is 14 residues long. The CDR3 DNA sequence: TGTGCCAGTAGCGCCGGGACTAGCGGCTACGAGCAGTACTTC. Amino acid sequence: CASSAGTSGYEQYF.

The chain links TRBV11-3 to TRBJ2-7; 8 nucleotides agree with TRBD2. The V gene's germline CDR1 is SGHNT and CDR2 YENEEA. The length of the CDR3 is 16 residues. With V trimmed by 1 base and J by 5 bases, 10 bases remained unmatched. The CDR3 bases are TGTGCCAGCAGCTTAGGAGTAGCGGGACCGAGCGACGAGCAGTACTTC. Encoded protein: CASSLGVAGPSDEQYF.

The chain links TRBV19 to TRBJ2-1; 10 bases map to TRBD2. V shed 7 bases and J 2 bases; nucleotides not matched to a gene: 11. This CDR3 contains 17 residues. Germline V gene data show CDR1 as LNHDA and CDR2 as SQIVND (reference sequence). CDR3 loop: CASNRDIGLAAYNEQFF. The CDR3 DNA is TGTGCCAGTAACCGGGACATTGGACTAGCGGCCTACAATGAGCAGTTCTTC.